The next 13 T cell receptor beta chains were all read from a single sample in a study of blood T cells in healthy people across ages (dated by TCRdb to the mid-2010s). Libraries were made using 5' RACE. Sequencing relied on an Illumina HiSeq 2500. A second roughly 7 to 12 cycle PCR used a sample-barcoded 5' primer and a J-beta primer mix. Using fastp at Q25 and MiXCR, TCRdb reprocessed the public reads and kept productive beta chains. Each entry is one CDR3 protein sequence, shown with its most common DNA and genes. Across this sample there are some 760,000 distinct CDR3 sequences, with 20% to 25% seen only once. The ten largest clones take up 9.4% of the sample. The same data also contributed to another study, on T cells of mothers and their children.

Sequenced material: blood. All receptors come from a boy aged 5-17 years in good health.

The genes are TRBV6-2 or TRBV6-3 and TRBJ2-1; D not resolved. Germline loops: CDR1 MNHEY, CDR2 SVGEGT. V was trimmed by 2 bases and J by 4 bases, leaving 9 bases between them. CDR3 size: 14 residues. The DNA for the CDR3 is TGTGCCAGCAGTTACGAGCTTTCATACAATGAGCAGTTCTTC. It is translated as CASSYELSYNEQFF.

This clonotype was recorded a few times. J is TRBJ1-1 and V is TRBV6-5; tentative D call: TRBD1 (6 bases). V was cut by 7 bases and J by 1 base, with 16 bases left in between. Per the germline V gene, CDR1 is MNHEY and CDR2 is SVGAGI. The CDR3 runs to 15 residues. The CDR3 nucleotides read TGTGCCAGCATCCGGGAGGGGGGTAGGAACACTGAAGCTTTCTTT. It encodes CASIREGGRNTEAFF.

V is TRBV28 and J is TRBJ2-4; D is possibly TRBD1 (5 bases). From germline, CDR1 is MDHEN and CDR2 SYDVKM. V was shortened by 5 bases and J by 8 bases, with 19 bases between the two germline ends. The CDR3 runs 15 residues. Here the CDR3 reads CASSPTSSGMDIQYF. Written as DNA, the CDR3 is TGTGCCAGCAGTCCCACGTCGTCAGGGATGGACATTCAGTACTTC.

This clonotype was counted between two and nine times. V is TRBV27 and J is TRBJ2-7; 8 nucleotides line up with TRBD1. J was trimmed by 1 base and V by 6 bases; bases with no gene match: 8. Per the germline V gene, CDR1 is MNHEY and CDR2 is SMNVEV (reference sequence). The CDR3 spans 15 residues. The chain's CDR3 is CASSDLDRASYEQYF. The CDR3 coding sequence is TGTGCCAGCAGCGACCTGGACAGGGCGTCCTACGAGCAGTACTTC.

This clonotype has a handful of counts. The CDR3 here is CASSLSVQKETQYF. CDR3 coding DNA: TGTGCCAGCAGCTTAAGTGTCCAAAAAGAGACCCAGTACTTC. The chain carries TRBV7-2 and TRBJ2-5; D remains unclear. There are 14 residues in the CDR3. Looked up from germline, CDR1 is SGHTA and CDR2 is FQGNSA. Trimming removed 2 bases at V and 3 bases at J, with 10 bases between.

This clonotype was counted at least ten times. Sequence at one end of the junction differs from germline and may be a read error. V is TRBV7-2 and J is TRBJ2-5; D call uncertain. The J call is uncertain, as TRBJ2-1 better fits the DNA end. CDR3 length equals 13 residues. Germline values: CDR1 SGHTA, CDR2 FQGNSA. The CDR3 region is CASSLGGTNEQFF. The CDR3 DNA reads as TGTGCCAGCAGTTTAGGCGGAACCAATGAGCAGTTCTTC.

The CDR3 DNA sequence: TGTGCTAGTGAATTGGGGGGGGCCTTAGGCCTGGTCACTGAAGCTTTCTTT. Amino acid sequence: CASELGGALGLVTEAFF. V is TRBV12-5 and J is TRBJ1-1, with D tentatively TRBD1 (6 bases). The CDR3 covers 17 residues. Germline loops: CDR1 LGHNT, CDR2 FRNRAP. V was clipped by 7 bases and J by 4 bases, with 25 bases between them.

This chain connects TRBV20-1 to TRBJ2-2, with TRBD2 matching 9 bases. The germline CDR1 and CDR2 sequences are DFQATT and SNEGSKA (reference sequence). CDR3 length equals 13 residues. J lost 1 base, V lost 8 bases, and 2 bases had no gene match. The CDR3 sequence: CSLAGLNTGELFF. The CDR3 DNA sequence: TGCAGTCTAGCGGGATTGAACACCGGGGAGCTGTTTTTT.

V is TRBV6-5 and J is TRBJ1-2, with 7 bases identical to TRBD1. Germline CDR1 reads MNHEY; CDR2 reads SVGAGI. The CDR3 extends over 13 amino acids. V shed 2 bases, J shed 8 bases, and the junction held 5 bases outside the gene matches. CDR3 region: CASSYATGQGYTF. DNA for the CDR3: TGTGCCAGCAGTTACGCGACAGGGCAAGGCTACACCTTC.

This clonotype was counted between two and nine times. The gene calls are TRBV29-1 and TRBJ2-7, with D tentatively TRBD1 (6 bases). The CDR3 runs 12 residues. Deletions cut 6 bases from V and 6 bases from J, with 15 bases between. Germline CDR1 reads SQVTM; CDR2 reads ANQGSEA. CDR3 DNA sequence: TGCAGCGTCGGGTTACAGGGATTCGAGCAGTACTTC. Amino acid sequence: CSVGLQGFEQYF.

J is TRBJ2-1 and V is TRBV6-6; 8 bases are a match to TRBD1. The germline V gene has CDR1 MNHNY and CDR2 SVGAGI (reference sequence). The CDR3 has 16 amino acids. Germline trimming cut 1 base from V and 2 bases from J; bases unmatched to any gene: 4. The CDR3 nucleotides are TGTGCCAGCAGTTACTTGCTGGACAGGGCCTACAATGAGCAGTTCTTC. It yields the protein CASSYLLDRAYNEQFF.

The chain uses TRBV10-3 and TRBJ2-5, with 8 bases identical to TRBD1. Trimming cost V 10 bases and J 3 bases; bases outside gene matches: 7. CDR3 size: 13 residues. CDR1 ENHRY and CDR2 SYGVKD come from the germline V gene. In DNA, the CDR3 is TGTGCCACGGGAACAGGGGGTGAAGAGACCCAGTACTTC. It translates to CATGTGGEETQYF.

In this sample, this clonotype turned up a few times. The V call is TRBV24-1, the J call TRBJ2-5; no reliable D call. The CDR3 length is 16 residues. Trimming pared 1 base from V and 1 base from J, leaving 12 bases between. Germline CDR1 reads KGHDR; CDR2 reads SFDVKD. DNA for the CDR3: TGTGCCACCAGTGATTTAGGGTCCAACAGCCAAGAGACCCAGTACTTC. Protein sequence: CATSDLGSNSQETQYF.